This T cell receptor (beta chain) was recorded in a study of siplizumab effects on memory and regulatory T cells. The assay was immunoSEQ multiplex PCR, and TCRdb's table has in-frame clones only and misses some. Here the sample spans tens of thousands of clones, around 96% being singletons. The CDR3 is 17 residues long. V lost 8 bases and J lost 4; bases outside the gene matches: 19. Per the germline V gene, CDR1 is LNHDA and CDR2 is SQIVND (reference sequence). Whole-study findings and limits: Sequences that were alloreactive and traceable to unstimulated CD4+ memory cells were significantly reduced by siplizumab. A minor fraction of alloreactive clones, and no more, mapped to unstimulated subsets.

Notes on this clone: Its antigen is unidentified.

Sequencing was performed on naive CD8+ T cells sorted from blood. The chain combines TRBV19 with TRBJ1-2; 7 nucleotides line up with TRBD1. This TCR derives from a human donor in good health. The CDR3 DNA reads as TGTGCCAGTTGGGGTTGGACAGGAGCCACGGATGTCTATGGCTACACCTTC. Its translation: CASWGWTGATDVYGYTF.